One sample yielded the 12 T cell receptor beta chains listed below, sequenced in a study of human T cells and chemical hapten exposure (dated by TCRdb to 2020 to 2023). The library relied on RACE. Reads for this sample came from a NextSeq 500. TCRdb trimmed the raw reads at Q25, called clones with MiXCR and kept productive beta chains. Identical CDR3 proteins give one entry, which carries the most common genes and DNA. Present in this sample are 55,000 to 75,000 distinct CDR3 sequences, 12% of which were seen just once. 2% to 3% of the sample goes to the ten largest clones. The sample's time point label is to be understood as: patch test 3, about 24 weeks after DPC sensitization. The treatment or condition label, as the study defines it: therapeutic diphenylcyclopropenone sensitization with weekly scalp DPC. The starting material was whole blood, obtained in connection with sensitization to the hapten diphenylcyclopropenone (DPC). Source of these receptors: a man younger than 45 with alopecia areata. Some clones in this sample may be carry-over from other donors' samples.

This clonotype was counted at least ten times. This chain joins TRBV7-8 and TRBJ2-3, with a tentative D call TRBD1 (7 bases). V was shortened by 4 bases and J by 0 bases, with 14 bases between the two germline ends. This CDR3 has 16 residues. CDR1 is SGHVS, CDR2 FQNEAQ, per germline. DNA of the CDR3: TGTGCCAGCAGCTCGGCAGGGGGGATAAGCACAGATACGCAGTATTTT. This codes for CASSSAGGISTDTQYF. Full variable domain (missing parts from reference TRBV7-8 and TRBJ2-3): GAGVSQSPRYKVAKRGQDVALRCDPISGHVSLFWYQQALGQGPEFLTYFQNEAQLDKSGLPSDRFFAERPEGSVSTLKIQRTQQEDSAVYLCASSSAGGISTDTQYFGPGTRLTVL.

Ten or more counts support this clonotype. The rearrangement links TRBV12-3 or TRBV12-4 to TRBJ1-1; D possibly corresponds to TRBD1 (5 bases). Trimming left V 4 bases short and J 1 base short, with 10 bases between. The CDR3 runs 14 residues. CDR3 DNA: TGTGCCAGCAGTTACTCGGACACGAACACTGAAGCTTTCTTT. It is translated as CASSYSDTNTEAFF.

V gene TRBV29-1 combines with J gene TRBJ2-5; 7 positions agree with TRBD1. CDR3 length: 12 residues. Germline V CDR1 and CDR2: SQVTM, ANQGSEA. Trimming removed 4 bases from V and 5 bases from J; junction bases left unmatched: 4. The CDR3 nucleotides are TGCAGCGTTGGCGACAGGGCGGAGACCCAGTACTTC. This gives the protein CSVGDRAETQYF.

This clonotype was seen ten or more times. The chain combines TRBV4-3 with TRBJ2-1; D is unresolved. V shed 0 bases and J shed 3 bases, with 6 bases lying between them. This CDR3 is 14 amino acids long. CDR1 and CDR2 (germline): LGHNA, YSLEER. The CDR3 reads CASSQDRVYNEQFF. CDR3 coding DNA: TGCGCCAGCAGCCAAGATCGCGTCTACAATGAGCAGTTCTTC.

CDR3 in DNA: TGTGCCAGCGAAATTAGGCCCTACAATGAGCAGTTCTTC. Its translation is CASEIRPYNEQFF. The rearrangement joins TRBV6-1 to TRBJ2-1; no clear D. V shed 8 bases and J shed 2 bases, with 10 bases lying between them. The CDR3 spans 13 residues. The germline CDR1 and CDR2 sequences are MNHNS and SASEGT.

This clonotype has more than one count but fewer than ten. This rearrangement joins TRBV29-1 to TRBJ2-5; 9 bases match TRBD2. In germline, CDR1 is SQVTM, CDR2 ANQGSEA. The CDR3 contains 16 residues. Trimming at V came to 0 bases and at J to 0 bases, leaving 5 bases not matched to a gene. CDR3 DNA: TGCAGCGTTGAAGATTACAGCGGGGGGTACCAAGAGACCCAGTACTTC. It encodes CSVEDYSGGYQETQYF.

This clonotype turned up a few times. CDR3 nucleotide sequence: TGTGCCAGCAGTCTGGGGACGGTGAACACCGGGGAGCTGTTTTTT. Translating it yields CASSLGTVNTGELFF. This chain links TRBV5-8 with TRBJ2-2; the D gene could be TRBD1 or TRBD2 (5 bases each). Germline CDR1 reads SGHTS; CDR2 reads YDEGEE. Deletions cut 5 bases from V and 1 base from J, with 12 bases between. This CDR3 is 15 amino acids long.

This clonotype has just a few counts. The chain couples TRBV28 to TRBJ2-3, with TRBD2 matching over 14 bases. V was pared by 5 bases and J by 5 bases, with 9 bases of the junction left unmatched. The CDR3 has 17 amino acids. Germline CDR1 is MDHEN and CDR2 is SYDVKM. The CDR3 loop is CASSTLGTSGGLDTQYF. The CDR3 nucleotides read TGTGCCAGCAGTACTCTCGGGACTAGCGGGGGTCTAGATACGCAGTATTTT.

This clonotype has at least ten counts. The chain carries TRBV10-3 and TRBJ2-3; TRBD1 matches 7 bases. Per the germline V gene, CDR1 is ENHRY and CDR2 is SYGVKD. The length of the CDR3 is 13 residues. The V segment lost 6 bases and the J segment 2 bases; nucleotides outside the gene matches: 2. CDR3: CAIRGQNTDTQYF. The CDR3 region has the DNA TGTGCCATCAGGGGACAGAACACAGATACGCAGTATTTT.

Only a few counts were recorded for this clonotype. The chain is built from TRBV10-3 and TRBJ1-1, with D perhaps matching TRBD1 (5 bases). The CDR3 contains 13 residues. V gave up 6 bases and J gave up 7 bases, with 15 bases separating them. Germline-derived CDR1 and CDR2 are ENHRY and SYGVKD. The CDR3 reads CAIRPGGSSEAFF. The CDR3 DNA reads TGTGCCATCAGACCGGGGGGTTCCAGTGAAGCTTTCTTT.

The CDR3 region has the DNA TGTGCCAGCAGCCAACTCCAGGGGGCTGAAGCTTTCTTT. It yields the protein CASSQLQGAEAFF. This rearrangement joins TRBV3-1 to TRBJ1-1; 7 bases map to TRBD1. There are 13 residues in the CDR3. The ends lost 2 bases at V and 6 bases at J; junction bases unmatched: 3. The germline V gene has CDR1 LGHDT and CDR2 YNNKEL (reference sequence). Full variable domain (remainder filled in from reference TRBV3-1 and TRBJ1-1): DTAVSQTPKYLVTQMGNDKSIKCEQNLGHDTMYWYKQDSKKFLKIMFSYNNKELIINETVPNRFSPKSPDKAHLNLHINSLELGDSAVYFCASSQLQGAEAFFGQGTRLTVV.

A note on this clonotype: A much more abundant neighbour one base away suggests this may be a read error. The final CDR3 position lacks the conserved phenylalanine or tryptophan, pointing to a likely read error. The chain couples TRBV20-1 to TRBJ1-2; D is uncertain. CDR3 length: 14 amino acids. V was trimmed by 6 bases and J by 6 bases, leaving 20 bases between them. CDR1 is DFQATT and CDR2 is SNEGSKA in the germline V gene (reference sequence). The CDR3 loop is CSAELQIRWDGYTI. The CDR3 DNA sequence: TGCAGTGCGGAATTACAGATACGCTGGGATGGCTACACCATC.